The 19 T cell receptor beta chains given below trace back to one sample, sequenced in a study of T cell clonality in common variable immunodeficiency (dated by TCRdb to 2014 to 2015). Library preparation was by the immunoSEQ multiplex PCR assay. Entries here come from immuneACCESS through TCRdb and include only in-frame sequences with V and J called. Some clones fail to appear in such tables; in the studies checked, an unresolved V gene covers under half of the shortfall, and the cause of the remainder is unknown. The sample counts approximately 44,000 clones, each observed more than once. The leading ten clones occupy around 2.8% of the sample. The material sequenced was peripheral blood mononuclear cells. These receptors originate from a person aged 18 to 75 in good health.

This clone was found many times. The DNA ends 3 residues before the CDR3 does, and the rest of the CDR3 is filled in from the germline J gene. The chain links TRBV30 to TRBJ2-5; D not certain. Germline V gene lookup returns CDR1 GTSNPN and CDR2 SVGIG (reference sequence). This CDR3 comprises 15 residues. Trimming stripped 4 bases from V and 1 base from J, with 16 bases between. CDR3 bases read: TGTGCCTGGATGCCCCATCCGCAGATCCAAGAGACC. This gives the protein CAWMPHPQIQET. The full CDR3 protein reads CAWMPHPQIQETQYF. The whole variable domain, filled in from reference TRBV30 and TRBJ2-5, reads SQTIHQWPATLVQPVGSPLSLECTVEGTSNPNLYWYRQAAGRGLQLLFYSVGIGQISSEVPQNLSASRPQDRQFILSSKKLLLSDSGFYLCAWMPHPQIQETQYFGPGTRLLVL.

Many counts were recorded for this clone. With the read ending 3 residues before the CDR3 end, the germline J gene is used to fill in that end. This rearrangement joins TRBV2 to TRBJ1-1; D remains ambiguous. Germline assignment: CDR1 SNHLY and CDR2 FYNNEI. The CDR3 is made up of 12 amino acids. V was pared by 3 bases and J by 2 bases, with 4 bases between. The CDR3 loop reads CASSDPNTEAFF. Partial CDR3 DNA: TGTGCCAGCAGTGACCCAAACACTGAA.

There are many counts of this clone. The DNA ends 3 residues before the CDR3 does, and the rest of the CDR3 is filled in from the germline J gene. The chain combines TRBV7-6 with TRBJ2-3; TRBD1 might be the D (6 bases). The germline V gene has CDR1 SGHVS and CDR2 FNYEAQ. There are 15 residues in the CDR3. V lost 1 base and J 4 bases, leaving 12 bases between the germline ends. The CDR3 loop is CASSLDGTKSDTQYF. The DNA read from the CDR3 is TGTGCCAGCAGCTTAGACGGGACAAAGTCAGATACG.

This clone has a count of ten or more. CDR3 amino acids: CASRPQGANYGYTF. The sequenced CDR3 bases are TGTGCCAGCAGGCCACAGGGAGCTAACTATGGC. The V gene is TRBV7-2, the J gene TRBJ1-2, with a possible D match to TRBD1 (6 bases). Read sequence stops 3 residues before the CDR3 end, and the germline J gene provides the missing end. The V and J ends lost 6 bases and 0 bases respectively, with 11 bases between them. Germline V CDR1 and CDR2: SGHTA, FQGNSA. The CDR3 is made up of 14 amino acids.

This clone was seen a handful of times. The CDR3 is cut off 3 residues early in the read; its end comes from the germline J gene. The chain joins TRBV29-1 to TRBJ2-7; D gene unclear. Germline CDR1 reads SQVTM; CDR2 reads ANQGSEA. V was shortened by 5 bases and J by 4 bases, with 9 bases between the two germline ends. The CDR3 extends over 11 amino acids. The CDR3 bases that were read are TGCAGCGTTTGGGCCTCTTACGAG. It codes for CSVWASYE. Given in full, the CDR3 is CSVWASYEQYF.

This clone was recorded at least ten times. The CDR3 goes on 3 residues after the read ends, and that part is filled in from the germline J gene. The chain joins TRBV19 to TRBJ2-7; 7 nucleotides match TRBD2. The CDR3 sequence is 14 residues long. With V trimmed by 7 bases and J by 1 base, 7 bases remained unmatched. From germline, CDR1 is LNHDA and CDR2 SQIVND (reference sequence). The CDR3 DNA, read in part, is TGTGCCAGTAACTCCGGACTAGGGTCCTACGAG. Amino acid sequence: CASNSGLGSYE. The whole CDR3 region reads CASNSGLGSYEQYF.

This clone was picked up many times. The read comes to an end 3 residues before the CDR3 does, leaving the germline J gene to fill in the end. This rearrangement joins TRBV3-1 (or the pseudogene TRBV3-2) to TRBJ1-5; 11 positions match TRBD1. V shed 4 bases and J 5 bases; nucleotides not matched to a gene: 4. This CDR3 is 15 amino acids long. From germline, CDR1 is LGHDT and CDR2 YNNKEL (reference sequence). The CDR3 sequence is CASSRDRGKYQPQHF. CDR3 DNA (partial): TGTGCCAGCAGCCGGGACAGGGGGAAATATCAGCCC.

This clone has a count of ten or more. One end of the junction does not line up with germline, which may come from a read error. Coverage ceases 3 residues before the CDR3 finishes, and the germline J gene fills in the end. The rearrangement joins TRBV7-7 to TRBJ2-1; 10 nucleotides align to TRBD2. The CDR3 extends over 15 amino acids. CDR1 is SSHAT, CDR2 FNYEAQ, per germline (reference sequence). CDR3 DNA, as far as it was read: TGTGCTAGCAGCTTAAGCGGGGGGGCAGGCAATGAG. It encodes CASSLSGGAGNE. The full CDR3 reads CASSLSGGAGNEQFF.

In this sample, this clone turned up a few times. The CDR3 goes on 3 residues after the read ends, and that part is filled in from the germline J gene. This chain uses TRBV20-1 with TRBJ2-5; possibly TRBD2 for D (5 bases). Germline-derived CDR1 and CDR2 are DFQATT and SNEGSKA (reference sequence). CDR3 size: 13 residues. CDR3 DNA, as far as it was read: TGCAGTGCTAGAGGTGAGGGCACAGATACC. It yields the protein CSARGEGTDT. The whole CDR3 sequence is CSARGEGTDTQYF.

This clone was seen repeatedly, ten times or more. The read ends 3 residues shy of where the CDR3 ends; the end is completed using the germline J gene. The chain uses TRBV19 and TRBJ2-5; 9 bases are a match to TRBD1. The CDR3 has 14 amino acids. The J segment lost 5 bases and the V segment lost 5 bases, leaving 6 bases of the junction unmatched. Germline V gene lookup returns CDR1 LNHDA and CDR2 SQIVND (reference sequence). The CDR3: CASSFGQGSETQYF. The sequenced part of the CDR3 DNA is TGTGCCAGTAGTTTCGGACAGGGGAGCGAGACC.

Ten or more counts support this clone. The CDR3 is cut off 3 residues early in the read; its end comes from the germline J gene. This chain links TRBV5-1 with TRBJ1-4; 9 bases agree with TRBD1. Germline CDR1 and CDR2: SGHRS and YFSETQ. J lost 0 bases, V lost 0 bases, and 12 bases had no gene match. The CDR3 consists of 20 residues. The part of the CDR3 DNA that was read is TGCGCCAGCAGCTTGGTCCCTAGGGGGTACAGGGGGCCAACTAATGAAAAA. This translates into CASSLVPRGYRGPTNEK. The complete CDR3 reads CASSLVPRGYRGPTNEKLFF.

Many counts were recorded for this clone. The read terminates 3 residues before the CDR3 end, so the remaining end is supplied by the germline J gene. The chain joins TRBV30 to TRBJ2-7, with 9 bases fitting TRBD1. The CDR3 loop spans 19 amino acids. In germline, CDR1 is GTSNPN, CDR2 SVGIG (reference sequence). The J segment lost 6 bases and the V segment lost 0 bases, leaving 21 bases of the junction unmatched. This chain's CDR3 is CAWSVLRQGADRGKGEQYF. The CDR3 DNA, read in part, is TGTGCCTGGAGTGTACTCCGCCAAGGAGCGGACAGGGGAAAAGGCGAG.

This clone was counted many times. Read sequence stops 3 residues before the CDR3 end, and the germline J gene provides the missing end. V gene TRBV7-7 combines with J gene TRBJ2-5; the match to TRBD1 covers 8 bases. This CDR3 comprises 14 residues. V lost 3 bases and J lost 4; bases outside the gene matches: 4. Germline CDR1 reads SSHAT; CDR2 reads FNYEAQ (reference sequence). The CDR3 DNA, read in part, is TGTGCCAGCAGCTTTGGCAGGGGGCCAGAGACC. This sequence encodes CASSFGRGPET. The whole CDR3 region reads CASSFGRGPETQYF.

There are many counts of this clone. A read error may account for a junction end that differs from germline. The sequenced fragment ends 3 residues before the CDR3 boundary, so the rest is inferred from the germline J gene. The chain links TRBV10-3 to TRBJ1-3; tentative D call: TRBD1 (6 bases). Germline V gene sequence: CDR1 ENHRY, CDR2 SYGVKD. This CDR3 has 18 residues. Partial CDR3 DNA: TGTGCCATCGGTGAAACTAGACAGGCGATATACGCTGGAAACACC. Its protein product is CAIGETRQAIYAGNT. The entire CDR3 sequence reads CAIGETRQAIYAGNTIYF.

This clone was counted at least ten times. The read gets to within 3 residues of the CDR3 end, and the germline J gene fills in the rest. V is TRBV5-6 and J is TRBJ1-1, with a possible D match to TRBD1 (5 bases). From germline, CDR1 is SGHDT and CDR2 YYEEEE. This CDR3 is 14 amino acids long. The covered CDR3 bases are TGTGCCAGCAGCGAAGGGGATCGGGTGGAGAGA. Translated: CASSEGDRVER. The full CDR3 is CASSEGDRVERAFF.

This clone was seen a few times. The read gets to within 3 residues of the CDR3 end, and the germline J gene fills in the rest. This chain connects TRBV5-1 to TRBJ2-4, with 14 positions matching TRBD2. The CDR3 contains 17 residues. Germline CDR1 is SGHRS and CDR2 is YFSETQ. The CDR3 loop is CASSPGTSGSRHAIQYF. Incomplete CDR3 DNA: TGCGCCAGCAGCCCCGGGACTAGCGGGAGTCGGCACGCGATT.

This clone showed up many times. The read comes to an end 3 residues before the CDR3 does, leaving the germline J gene to fill in the end. The chain has TRBV18 and TRBJ2-3; D gene unclear. Germline V lookup: CDR1 KGHSH, CDR2 LQKENI. This CDR3 has 12 amino acids. V was trimmed by 2 bases and J by 5 bases, leaving 5 bases between them. The CDR3 loop is CASSPGRDTQYF. CDR3 DNA, as far as it was read: TGTGCCAGCTCACCAGGGCGAGATACG.

By share, this clone ranks as medium-sized. The read halts 3 residues ahead of the CDR3 end, with the missing end drawn from the germline J gene. The chain has TRBV24-1 and TRBJ2-2; 8 bases align to TRBD1. Germline CDR1 KGHDR, CDR2 SFDVKD. CDR3 length: 14 residues. V dropped 4 bases and J dropped 3; count of bases not matched to a gene: 0. CDR3 bases read: TGTGCCACCAGTGAGGACAGGGACACCGGGGAG. Translating it yields CATSEDRDTGE. The whole CDR3 sequence reads CATSEDRDTGELFF.

This clone was observed at least ten times. The read finishes 3 residues shy of the CDR3 end, and the germline J gene is used to complete it. The chain recombines TRBV18 with TRBJ2-6; possible D gene TRBD1, 6 bases. CDR3 length equals 17 residues. From germline, CDR1 is KGHSH and CDR2 LQKENI. Trimming cost V 5 bases and J 0 bases, with 14 bases left between them. The CDR3 bases that were read are TGTGCCAGCTCAAGCCGGGACACAGGCTCTGGGGCCAACGTC. It encodes CASSSRDTGSGANV. The complete CDR3 sequence is CASSSRDTGSGANVLTF.